These 27 T cell receptor beta chains came from one sample sequenced in a study of a mutant IDH1 vaccine in newly diagnosed glioma. Data came from immunoSEQ multiplex PCR; TCRdb stores just in-frame clones and leaves some out. This table holds about 24,000 clones, around 76% found once. These receptors' targets are unknown. Described time point: week 47, end of study. The content of each vaccine dose was 300 ug of mutant IDH1 20-mer peptide, and topical imiquimod accompanied it. The input for sequencing was PBMCs, taken from a glioma patient whose treatment included an IDH1 peptide vaccine. The origin of the receptors is a man aged 40-49 years with glioma. Some clones in this sample may be carry-over from other donors' samples.

The V call is TRBV7-2, the J call TRBJ1-2; TRBD1 matches at 10 bases. The germline V gene encodes CDR1 SGHTA and CDR2 FQGNSA. V lost 5 bases, J lost 6 bases, and 6 bases stayed unmatched. This CDR3 is built from 14 residues. CDR3 DNA sequence: TGTGCCAGCAGCCACCGGGACAGGGGCAATGGCTACACCTTC. Encoded protein: CASSHRDRGNGYTF.

The V gene is TRBV7-2, the J gene TRBJ1-1; a possible D gene is TRBD1 (5 bases). This CDR3 spans 14 amino acids. Between the trimmed V and J ends, which lost 2 bases and 1 base, there was a span of 8 bases. CDR1 and CDR2 (germline): SGHTA, FQGNSA. CDR3 residues: CASSLNRRNTEAFF. The CDR3 coding sequence is TGTGCCAGCAGCTTAAACAGGAGGAACACTGAAGCTTTCTTT.

The gene calls are TRBV5-1 and TRBJ1-3; D is perhaps TRBD1 (5 bases). This CDR3 region has 15 residues. Trimming took 5 bases from V and 0 from J, leaving 12 bases between them. Germline-derived CDR1 and CDR2 are SGHRS and YFSETQ. For the CDR3, the DNA is TGCGCCAGCAGTCCCGGGACGGACTCTGGAAACACCATATATTTT. Its translation: CASSPGTDSGNTIYF.

The J gene is TRBJ1-1, the V gene TRBV19; possibly TRBD1 for D (5 bases). Germline lookup yields CDR1 LNHDA and CDR2 SQIVND (reference sequence). This CDR3 comprises 14 residues. V was shortened by 4 bases and J by 1 base, with 10 bases between the two germline ends. The CDR3 region has the DNA TGTGCCAGTAGTACCGAGGGGTGGAACACTGAAGCTTTCTTT. Residues: CASSTEGWNTEAFF.

The sample holds one count of this clone. V and J are TRBV27 and TRBJ1-1; D unclear. Germline values: CDR1 MNHEY, CDR2 SMNVEV (reference sequence). V lost 1 base and J 12 bases, leaving 21 bases between the germline ends. This CDR3 spans 15 amino acids. DNA of the CDR3: TGTGCCAGCAGTTTATTTAGGTCTTCGCGATGGGTACCTTTCTTT. Translation: CASSLFRSSRWVPFF.

The chain joins TRBV5-4 to TRBJ1-2; 8 bases map to TRBD1. The CDR3 loop spans 13 amino acids. With 5 bases clipped from V and 5 bases from J, the junction kept 5 bases outside the gene matches. Germline CDR1 and CDR2: SGHNT and YYREEE (reference sequence). In DNA form, the CDR3 reads TGTGCCAGCAGGAAGGACAGGGCGTATGGCTACACCTTC. It translates to CASRKDRAYGYTF.

The rearrangement uses TRBV10-2 and TRBJ2-7; D remains ambiguous. The CDR3 totals 13 residues. With 7 bases removed from V and 7 bases from J, the gap between germline ends came to 17 bases. Germline-derived CDR1 and CDR2 are WSHSY and SAAADI. The CDR3 is CASTPSTGVEQYF. The CDR3 DNA sequence: TGCGCCAGCACCCCGTCGACTGGGGTGGAGCAGTACTTC.

This chain joins TRBV7-9 and TRBJ2-5, with 7 positions matching TRBD1. Trimming took 3 bases from V and 5 from J; bases not matched to a gene: 6. Germline V gene sequence: CDR1 SEHNR, CDR2 FQNEAQ (reference sequence). The CDR3 sequence is 14 residues long. CDR3 sequence: CASSFGTEKETQYF. The CDR3 nucleotides are TGTGCCAGCAGCTTCGGGACAGAAAAGGAGACCCAGTACTTC. Combining the CDR3 with reference TRBV7-9 and TRBJ2-5 gives the whole variable domain DTGVSQNPRHKITKRGQNVTFRCDPISEHNRLYWYRQTLGQGPEFLTYFQNEAQLEKSRLLSDRFSAERPKGSFSTLEIQRTEQGDSAMYLCASSFGTEKETQYFGPGTRLLVL.

V gene TRBV6-1 combines with J gene TRBJ2-5; D gene unclear. The germline V gene has CDR1 MNHNS and CDR2 SASEGT. The V end was cut by 7 bases, the J end by 6 bases, with 18 bases between. CDR3 length: 14 residues. The CDR3 loop reads CASMVQHGLKTQYF. The DNA of the CDR3 is TGTGCCAGCATGGTCCAACATGGTTTGAAGACCCAGTACTTC.

J is TRBJ2-2 and V is TRBV15; TRBD1 aligns across 7 bases. From germline, CDR1 is LNHNV and CDR2 YYDKDF (reference sequence). The V gene end was trimmed by 6 bases and the J gene end by 0 bases; junction bases not matched to a gene: 4. This CDR3 contains 15 residues. CDR3 in amino acids: CATRDRATNTGELFF. CDR3 bases: TGTGCCACCAGAGACAGGGCGACGAACACCGGGGAGCTGTTTTTT. The variable domain in full, with the rest retrieved from reference TRBV15 and TRBJ2-2, is DAMVIQNPRYQVTQFGKPVTLSCSQTLNHNVMYWYQQKSSQAPKLLFHYYDKDFNNEADTPDNFQSRRPNTSFCFLDIRSPGLGDTAMYLCATRDRATNTGELFFGEGSRLTVL.

The V gene is TRBV25-1, the J gene TRBJ1-6; 12 nucleotides align to TRBD1. With 7 bases clipped from V and 10 bases from J, the junction kept 8 bases outside the gene matches. The CDR3 has 15 residues. Germline CDR1 reads MGHDK; CDR2 reads SYGVNS. CDR3 sequence (DNA): TGTGCCAGCACTCACGCTGGGACAGGGGGCTCACCCCTCCACTTT. This codes for CASTHAGTGGSPLHF.

The CDR3 sequence is CASSLPAATNEKLFF. CDR3 nucleotides: TGTGCCAGCAGCTTACCCGCTGCAACTAATGAAAAACTGTTTTTT. The chain uses TRBV7-2 and TRBJ1-4; no definite D call. The ends were cut back, 2 bases at V and 0 bases at J, with 7 bases in the middle. The CDR3 has 15 residues. Germline CDR1 SGHTA, CDR2 FQGNSA. Full variable domain (rest looked up from reference TRBV7-2 and TRBJ1-4): GAGVSQSPSNKVTEKGKDVELRCDPISGHTALYWYRQSLGQGLEFLIYFQGNSAPDKSGLPSDRFSAERTGGSVSTLTIQRTQQEDSAVYLCASSLPAATNEKLFFGSGTQLSVL.

This clone showed up just a few times. The chain couples TRBV21-1 to TRBJ2-6; the table's D gene call, TRBD1, was not cross checked with the DNA. TRBV21-1 is shown as a pseudogene. The CDR3 sequence is 15 residues long. CDR3 bases: TGTGCCAGCAGCAGCACAGGGTCCGGGGCCAACGTCCTGACTTTC. Amino acids: CASSSTGSGANVLTF.

The chain combines TRBV27 with TRBJ2-7; D perhaps matches TRBD1 (6 bases). The germline CDR1 and CDR2 sequences are MNHEY and SMNVEV (reference sequence). The ends were cut back, 2 bases at V and 5 bases at J, with 22 bases in the middle. The CDR3 consists of 17 residues. CDR3 residues: CASSLRLQETGGHEQYF. CDR3 bases: TGTGCCAGCAGTTTACGGTTACAAGAGACAGGTGGCCACGAGCAGTACTTC.

V is TRBV15 and J is TRBJ2-1; 9 bases match TRBD2. The CDR3 runs 17 residues. Germline V gene lookup returns CDR1 LNHNV and CDR2 YYDKDF (reference sequence). With 1 base clipped from V and 4 bases from J, the junction kept 8 bases outside the gene matches. The CDR3 sequence is CATSRGSAGGIYNEQFF. CDR3 nucleotide sequence: TGTGCCACCAGCAGAGGCTCGGCGGGGGGGATTTACAATGAGCAGTTCTTC.

This clone was detected once. V usage is TRBV6-6 and J usage is TRBJ2-7; D may be TRBD2 (5 bases). The V end lost 4 bases, the J end lost 1 base, and 14 bases lay between the germline ends. Germline V CDR1 and CDR2: MNHNY, SVGAGI (reference sequence). This CDR3 is built from 15 residues. As DNA, the CDR3 is TGTGCCAGCAGTTCCACCCCGACGGGATCCTACGAGCAGTACTTC. Translated, it gives CASSSTPTGSYEQYF.

The chain couples TRBV5-6 to TRBJ1-6, with 7 nucleotides matching TRBD1. Germline lookup yields CDR1 SGHDT and CDR2 YYEEEE. This CDR3 is built from 16 residues. The V and J ends lost 4 bases and 3 bases, in that order; junction bases with no gene match: 7. CDR3 amino acids: CASSEKTGLYNSPLHF. CDR3 bases: TGTGCCAGCAGCGAAAAGACAGGGCTCTATAATTCACCCCTCCACTTT.

V is TRBV29-1 and J is TRBJ1-1; D remains ambiguous. Trimming shortened V by 5 bases and J by 4 bases, and 11 bases separated the two germline ends. The CDR3 contains 12 residues. Germline V CDR1 and CDR2: SQVTM, ANQGSEA. The CDR3 bases are TGCAGCGTTAGGGATGGGAGCACTGAAGCTTTCTTT. Translating gives CSVRDGSTEAFF.

The chain employs TRBV7-8 and TRBJ2-1, with TRBD1 as a possible D gene (6 bases). With 1 base removed from V and 1 base from J, the gap between germline ends came to 14 bases. This CDR3 contains 17 residues. CDR1 is SGHVS and CDR2 is FQNEAQ in the germline V gene. The CDR3 protein is CASSLELRGASYNEQFF. CDR3 bases: TGTGCCAGCAGCTTAGAGCTCAGGGGCGCGTCCTACAATGAGCAGTTCTTC.

The chain has TRBV25-1 and TRBJ1-1; the D gene is possibly TRBD1 (5 bases). The CDR3 covers 13 residues. From germline, CDR1 is MGHDK and CDR2 SYGVNS. Trimming left V 5 bases short and J 1 base short, with 8 bases between. The CDR3 DNA reads as TGTGCCAGCAGTTTTCAGGGGAACACTGAAGCTTTCTTT. Translation: CASSFQGNTEAFF.

This rearrangement joins TRBV2 to TRBJ1-6; D unclear. Germline CDR1 SNHLY, CDR2 FYNNEI. V was clipped by 5 bases and J by 7 bases, with 15 bases between them. This CDR3 has 15 amino acids. The CDR3 protein is CASSLGPGRNSPLHF. For the CDR3, the DNA is TGTGCCAGCAGTCTCGGGCCCGGGCGCAATTCACCCCTCCACTTT.

The gene calls are TRBV30 and TRBJ2-1; D is perhaps TRBD1 or TRBD2 (5 bases each). The germline CDR1 and CDR2 sequences are GTSNPN and SVGIG (reference sequence). The ends were cut back, 3 bases at V and 8 bases at J, with 8 bases in the middle. The CDR3 totals 11 residues. CDR3 in amino acids: CAWSGAHEQFF. The CDR3 bases are TGTGCCTGGAGCGGGGCCCATGAGCAGTTCTTC.

This chain joins TRBV6-1 and TRBJ2-2, with D tentatively TRBD1 (5 bases). Germline CDR1 is MNHNS and CDR2 is SASEGT. Trimming shortened V by 6 bases and J by 0 bases, and 11 bases separated the two germline ends. CDR3 size: 15 residues. CDR3 loop: CASSPTGPNTGELFF. The DNA of the CDR3 is TGTGCCAGCAGCCCTACAGGCCCGAACACCGGGGAGCTGTTTTTT.

J is TRBJ1-1 and V is TRBV5-6; D possibly corresponds to TRBD1 (5 bases). Germline V gives CDR1 SGHDT, CDR2 YYEEEE. V lost 4 bases and J 0 bases, leaving 16 bases between the germline ends. CDR3 length: 16 residues. The chain's CDR3 is CASSRLLRGLNTEAFF. CDR3 nucleotide sequence: TGTGCCAGCAGCCGTTTATTAAGGGGTTTGAACACTGAAGCTTTCTTT.

V usage is TRBV6-6 and J usage is TRBJ1-5; D possibly corresponds to TRBD1 (6 bases). The CDR3 sequence is 15 residues long. The V gene lost 6 bases and the J gene lost 1 base, with 13 bases spanning the gap. The germline gives CDR1 MNHNY, CDR2 SVGAGI (reference sequence). DNA for the CDR3: TGTGCCAGCAGCCAGACAGGACCAAGCAATCAGCCCCAGCATTTT. Protein product: CASSQTGPSNQPQHF.

This rearrangement joins TRBV5-1 to TRBJ2-3; 12 bases match TRBD1. The CDR3 runs 18 residues. Germline CDR1 reads SGHRS; CDR2 reads YFSETQ. V was clipped by 0 bases and J by 4 bases; unmatched bases: 9. For the CDR3, the DNA is TGCGCCAGCAGCTTGGTAGGGGGACAGGGGGCCGATGCAGATACGCAGTATTTT. It encodes CASSLVGGQGADADTQYF.

This chain links TRBV2 with TRBJ1-1; TRBD1 matches at 8 bases. The CDR3 is made up of 13 amino acids. Germline V CDR1 and CDR2: SNHLY, FYNNEI. V shed 11 bases, J shed 5 bases, and the junction held 10 bases outside the gene matches. The CDR3 DNA reads as TGTGCCGGAGGTCAGGGGGCAAGGACTGAAGCTTTCTTT. Amino acid sequence: CAGGQGARTEAFF.